This passage covers 4 T cell receptor beta chains from one sample sequenced in a study of early T cells in non-severe SARS-CoV-2 infection. TCRdb processed the 5' RACE reads anew with MiXCR; each CDR3 protein has one entry. The repertoire consists of about 46,000 distinct CDR3 sequences, with about 5.3% occurring once and the leading ten covering about 4.9%. The specimen was whole blood, collected at baseline. The receptors here all came from an adult who was a healthcare worker with PCR-confirmed SARS-CoV-2 infection or an uninfected control (not recorded which).

This clonotype was observed at least ten times. The chain joins TRBV5-1 to TRBJ2-6, with D perhaps TRBD1 (5 bases). Trimming cost V 6 bases and J 0 bases, with 16 bases left between them. The CDR3 spans 17 residues. Germline-derived CDR1 and CDR2 are SGHRS and YFSETQ. CDR3 nucleotide sequence: TGCGCCAGCACAAAGGGTCAGGGCGCCTCTGGGGCCAACGTCCTGACTTTC. Its protein is CASTKGQGASGANVLTF.

This clonotype was found many times. This chain joins TRBV6-1 and TRBJ2-7; D assignment may be TRBD1 or TRBD2 (5 bases each). CDR3 length: 16 amino acids. The V gene's germline CDR1 is MNHNS and CDR2 SASEGT. V lost 0 bases and J lost 2, with 14 bases in between. CDR3 residues: CASSEASWDGTYEQYF. CDR3 coding DNA: TGTGCCAGCAGTGAAGCGTCTTGGGACGGAACCTACGAGCAGTACTTC.

This clonotype was detected only a few times. The chain couples TRBV28 to TRBJ2-7, with D perhaps matching TRBD2 (5 bases). V lost 3 bases to trimming and J lost 0 bases, with 9 bases between them. The CDR3 totals 14 residues. The germline CDR1 and CDR2 sequences are MDHEN and SYDVKM. CDR3 residues: CASSLDWGSYEQYF. DNA for the CDR3: TGTGCCAGCAGTTTGGACTGGGGCTCCTACGAGCAGTACTTC. Full variable domain (rest looked up from reference TRBV28 and TRBJ2-7): DVKVTQSSRYLVKRTGEKVFLECVQDMDHENMFWYRQDPGLGLRLIYFSYDVKMKEKGDIPEGYSVSREKKERFSLILESASTNQTSMYLCASSLDWGSYEQYFGPGTRLTVT.

This clonotype has a handful of counts. This rearrangement joins TRBV7-2 to TRBJ1-1; TRBD1 matches 7 bases. The V and J ends lost 5 bases and 1 base, in that order; junction bases with no gene match: 16. The CDR3 runs 18 residues. Germline V gene data show CDR1 as SGHTA and CDR2 as FQGNSA. CDR3 loop: CASSLFRDSLRRNTEAFF. The DNA of the CDR3 is TGTGCCAGCAGCCTTTTCCGGGACAGTCTTCGTCGGAACACTGAAGCTTTCTTT.